These T cell receptor beta chains were read from a single sample in a study of blood T cells in healthy people across ages. TCRdb redid the calling of the 5' RACE reads with MiXCR, one entry per CDR3 protein. The data hold around 1.7 million distinct CDR3 sequences, with 28% observed a single time. The sequencing input was blood. These receptors were obtained from a woman aged 25 to 39 in good health. CDR3s include the opening cysteine and the closing phenylalanine or tryptophan. D genes are given only for firm matches. Clone sizes are given selectively: once, few, many, or a class where the clone is expanded.

>TRBV3-1|TRBJ2-5|TRBD2|many
TGTGCCAGCAGCTCCCGGACTAGCGGGAGGGGAGAGACCCAGTACTTC
CASSSRTSGRGETQYF
>TRBV7-2|TRBJ2-1|.|.
TGTGCCAGCAGCTTACGCCGGGCTGGCCCCCATGAGCAGTTCTTC
CASSLRRAGPHEQFF
>TRBV10-2|TRBJ2-5|.|.
TGCGCCAGCTCATCAGACGTATTGGGGGGGATACAGGGTAAGCAGTACTTC
CASSSDVLGGIQGKQYF
>TRBV29-1|TRBJ1-2|.|few
TGCAGCGTTGAGGGGGGACACCGAGATGGCTACACCTTC
CSVEGGHRDGYTF
>TRBV7-2|TRBJ1-2|.|.
TGTGCCGGCAGCTCCGGCCGGGACGGATATGGCTACACCTTC
CAGSSGRDGYGYTF
>TRBV4-3|TRBJ2-2|.|.
TGCGCCAGCAGCCAAGATTCCGGGCTAGGCGAGCTGTTTTTT
CASSQDSGLGELFF
>TRBV29-1|TRBJ1-2|TRBD1|many
TGCAGCGTCCCAACAGGGGGTCGTGGCTACACCTTC
CSVPTGGRGYTF
>TRBV25-1|TRBJ1-1|.|.
TGTGCCAGCCGGGGGGCCCAGGGGCCGGTGAACACTGAAGCTTTCTTT
CASRGAQGPVNTEAFF
>TRBV7-2|TRBJ1-2|.|.
TGTGCCAGCAGCTTAGAACATTGGGGCTACACCTTC
CASSLEHWGYTF
>TRBV20-1|TRBJ2-1|TRBD2|few
TGCAGTGCTAGAGGACTAGCCCGCAATGAGCAGTTCTTC
CSARGLARNEQFF
>TRBV12-5|TRBJ2-1|.|.
TGTGCTAGTGTTTTGGGCCGGTACAATGAGCAGTTCTTC
CASVLGRYNEQFF
>TRBV7-2|TRBJ2-4|.|many
TGTGCCAGCAGCTTTTATGGTGCCAAAAACATTCAGTACTTC
CASSFYGAKNIQYF
>TRBV20-1|TRBJ2-1|.|once
TGCAGTGCTACAGGGGAATCCTACAATGAGCAGTTCTTC
CSATGESYNEQFF
>TRBV5-1|TRBJ1-2|.|.
TGCGCCAGCAGCTTGGCCGGGGATGGCCACACCTTC
CASSLAGDGHTF
>TRBV7-2|TRBJ2-1|TRBD2|.
TGTGCCAGCAGGGCCGGGACTAGCGGGCTGGTCAATGAGCAGTTCTTC
CASRAGTSGLVNEQFF
>TRBV2|TRBJ1-6|.|few
TGTGCCAGCAGTCCTGAGGGCACCTCGGCCCTCCACTTT
CASSPEGTSALHF
>TRBV7-2|TRBJ2-5|.|many
TGTGCCAGCAGCCCCTGGGCCCAGCGAGCCCCGGGGACCCAGTACTTC
CASSPWAQRAPGTQYF
>TRBV7-9|TRBJ2-1|.|.
TGTGCCAGCAGCCTAACCCATAATGAGCAGTTCTTC
CASSLTHNEQFF
>TRBV3-1|TRBJ2-7|.|.
TGTGCCAGCAGCCAGGGGTGTGGCGAGCAGTACTTC
CASSQGCGEQYF
>TRBV12-3/TRBV12-4|TRBJ1-5|.|.
TGTGCCAGCAGTTTAATGGGGAACGGCAATCAGCCCCAGCATTTT
CASSLMGNGNQPQHF
>TRBV12-3/TRBV12-4|TRBJ2-4|.|few
TGTGCCAGCAGTCCCTCTTATCAGGGGGCCAAAAACATTCAGTACTTC
CASSPSYQGAKNIQYF
>TRBV20-1|TRBJ2-5|.|.
TGCAGTGCTACTCCGGACAGCTCCTACAATGAGCAGTACTTC
CSATPDSSYNEQYF
>TRBV7-6|TRBJ2-7|.|.
TGTGCCAGCAGTTCTTCAACAGGGAGGGAGCAGTACTTC
CASSSSTGREQYF
>TRBV29-1|TRBJ1-1|.|many
TGCAGCGTTGTGGGGTACACTGAAGCTTTCTTT
CSVVGYTEAFF
>TRBV30|TRBJ2-7|TRBD1|.
TGTGCCTGGAGTGTAGGGACAGGGCCTGCCTACGAGCAGTACTTC
CAWSVGTGPAYEQYF
>TRBV3-1|TRBJ2-1|.|.
TGTGCCAGCAGACAAGATTGGGACGATGAGCAGTTCTTC
CASRQDWDDEQFF
>TRBV2|TRBJ1-4|.|.
TGTGCCAGCAGTGAAGCAGTGGGACCTAGTGAAAAACTGTTTTTT
CASSEAVGPSEKLFF
>TRBV5-1|TRBJ2-1|TRBD1|many
TGCGCCAGCAGCTTCTCCCGGGACAGGGCATACAATGAGCAGTTCTTC
CASSFSRDRAYNEQFF
>TRBV4-1|TRBJ1-5|TRBD1|.
TGCGCCAGCAGCTCGACTGGGACAGCGAATCAGCCCCAGCATTTT
CASSSTGTANQPQHF
>TRBV29-1|TRBJ2-1|TRBD2|.
TGCAGCGTTGCCTACGGACTAGCGACCAACAATGAGCAGTTCTTC
CSVAYGLATNNEQFF
>TRBV6-2/TRBV6-3|TRBJ2-2|.|.
TGTGCCAGCAGTTACCGGACTACCGGGGAGCTGTTTTTT
CASSYRTTGELFF
>TRBV5-1|TRBJ2-7|.|few
TGCGCCAGCAGCTTGGCCGGGCAGCTCTACAATGAGCAGTACTTC
CASSLAGQLYNEQYF
>TRBV7-8|TRBJ1-1|.|few
TGTGCCAGCAGCTTAGTCGTAGAAGCGGCTGAAGCTTTCTTT
CASSLVVEAAEAFF
>TRBV12-3/TRBV12-4|TRBJ2-7|TRBD2|few
TGTGCCAGCAGTGCCTCACTAGCGGGAGGGGAAGAGCAGTACTTC
CASSASLAGGEEQYF
>TRBV7-9|TRBJ1-1|TRBD1|few
TGTGCCAGCATCTTAGGGGAGACAGGGGCAAACACTGAAGCTTTCTTT
CASILGETGANTEAFF
>TRBV9|TRBJ1-6|.|.
TGTGCCAGCAGCCCAAGTTGGTCCACCTATAATTCACCCCTCCACTTT
CASSPSWSTYNSPLHF
>TRBV10-1|TRBJ2-2|.|few
TGCGCCACCGAAGGGGCAACTGCGAACACCGGGGAGCTGTTTTTT
CATEGATANTGELFF
>TRBV9|TRBJ2-5|TRBD1|many
TGTGCCAGCAGCGAAGGGACAGTAAAGGGAGAGACCCAGTACTTC
CASSEGTVKGETQYF
>TRBV7-2|TRBJ2-3|TRBD2|.
TGTGCCAGCAGCCGTAGCGCTAGCGGGGGGCGCACAGATACGCAGTATTTT
CASSRSASGGRTDTQYF